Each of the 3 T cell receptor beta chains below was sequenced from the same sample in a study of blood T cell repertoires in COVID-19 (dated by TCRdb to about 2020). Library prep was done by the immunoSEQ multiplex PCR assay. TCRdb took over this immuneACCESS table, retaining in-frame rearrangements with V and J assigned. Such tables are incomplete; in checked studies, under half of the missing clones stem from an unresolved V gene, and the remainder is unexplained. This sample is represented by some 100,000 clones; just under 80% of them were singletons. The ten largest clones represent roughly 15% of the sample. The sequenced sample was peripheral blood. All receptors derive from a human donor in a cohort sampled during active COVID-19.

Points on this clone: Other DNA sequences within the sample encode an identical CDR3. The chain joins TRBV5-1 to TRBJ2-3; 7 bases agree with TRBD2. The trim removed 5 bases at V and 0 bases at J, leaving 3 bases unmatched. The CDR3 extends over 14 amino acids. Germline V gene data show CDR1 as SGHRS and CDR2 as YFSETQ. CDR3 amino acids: CASRPGLSTDTQYF. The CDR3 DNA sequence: TGCGCCAGCAGGCCGGGACTAAGCACAGATACGCAGTATTTT.

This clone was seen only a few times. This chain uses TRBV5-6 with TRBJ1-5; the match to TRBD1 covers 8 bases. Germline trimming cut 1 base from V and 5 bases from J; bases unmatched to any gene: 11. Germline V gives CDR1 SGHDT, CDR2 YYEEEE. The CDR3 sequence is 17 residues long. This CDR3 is CASSLWAGGLGHQPQHF. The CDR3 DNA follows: TGTGCCAGCAGCTTGTGGGCAGGGGGCTTGGGGCATCAGCCCCAGCATTTT.

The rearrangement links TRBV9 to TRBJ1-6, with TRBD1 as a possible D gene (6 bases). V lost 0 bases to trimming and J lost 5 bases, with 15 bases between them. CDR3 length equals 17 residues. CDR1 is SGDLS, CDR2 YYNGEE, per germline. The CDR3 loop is CASSVGYRVKDNSPLHF. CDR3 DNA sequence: TGTGCCAGCAGCGTAGGGTACAGGGTTAAGGATAATTCACCCCTCCACTTT.